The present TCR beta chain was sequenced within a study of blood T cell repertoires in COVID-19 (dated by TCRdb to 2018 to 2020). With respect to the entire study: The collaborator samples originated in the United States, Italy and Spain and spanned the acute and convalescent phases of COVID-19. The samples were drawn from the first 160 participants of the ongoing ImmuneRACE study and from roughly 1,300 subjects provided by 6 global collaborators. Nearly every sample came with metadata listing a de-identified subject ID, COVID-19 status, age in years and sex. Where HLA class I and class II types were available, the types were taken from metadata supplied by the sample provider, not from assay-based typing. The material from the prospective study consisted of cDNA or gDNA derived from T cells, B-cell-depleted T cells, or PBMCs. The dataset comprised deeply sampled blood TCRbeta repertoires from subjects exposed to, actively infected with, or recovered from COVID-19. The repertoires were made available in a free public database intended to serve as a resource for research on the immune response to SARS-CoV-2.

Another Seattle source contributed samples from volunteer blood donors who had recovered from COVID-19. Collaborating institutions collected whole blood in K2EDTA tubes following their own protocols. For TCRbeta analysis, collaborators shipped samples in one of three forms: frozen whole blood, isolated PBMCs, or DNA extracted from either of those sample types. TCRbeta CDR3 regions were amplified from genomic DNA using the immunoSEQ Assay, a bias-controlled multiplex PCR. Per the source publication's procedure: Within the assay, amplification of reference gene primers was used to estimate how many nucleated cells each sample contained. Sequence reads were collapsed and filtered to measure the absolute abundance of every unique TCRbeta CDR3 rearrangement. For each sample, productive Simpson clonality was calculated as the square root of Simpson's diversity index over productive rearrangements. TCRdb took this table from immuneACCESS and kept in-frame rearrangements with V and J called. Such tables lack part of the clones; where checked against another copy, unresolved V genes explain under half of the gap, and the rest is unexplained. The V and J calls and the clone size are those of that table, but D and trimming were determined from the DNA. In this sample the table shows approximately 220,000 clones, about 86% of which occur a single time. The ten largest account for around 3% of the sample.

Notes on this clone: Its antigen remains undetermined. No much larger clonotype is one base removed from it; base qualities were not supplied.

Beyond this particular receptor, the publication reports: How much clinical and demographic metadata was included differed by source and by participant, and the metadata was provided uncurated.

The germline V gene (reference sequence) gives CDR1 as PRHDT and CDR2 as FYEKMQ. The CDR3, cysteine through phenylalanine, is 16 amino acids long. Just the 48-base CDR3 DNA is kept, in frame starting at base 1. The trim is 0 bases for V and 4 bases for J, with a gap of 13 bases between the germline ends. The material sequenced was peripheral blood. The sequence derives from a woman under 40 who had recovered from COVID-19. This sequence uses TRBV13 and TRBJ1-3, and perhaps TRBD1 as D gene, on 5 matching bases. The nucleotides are TGTGCCAGCAGCTTAGGTGTGGCAGGGTCGGGAAACACCATATATTTT. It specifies CASSLGVAGSGNTIYF.